This section outlines one T cell receptor (beta chain) sequence together with its context. Its antigen is not yet known. Base qualities were left out, and no much larger clone turns up one base away. This specimen belongs to a study of cytomegalovirus exposure and HLA in healthy donors (dated by TCRdb to the late 2010s). With respect to the entire study: In an earlier analysis of several hundred of the donors, 276 Gb of sequence data and some 120 million unique TCR beta sequences from 150 million to 200 million T cells were reported. In a later genetic analysis, genome-wide SNP genotypes for about three fifths of the 666 donors were used, and that subset was treated as a discovery cohort. Among about 400 genotyped donors of the cohort, an average of around 250,000 unique TCR beta nucleotide sequences was sequenced per donor, of which roughly 18% were non-productive. In an earlier analysis of roughly 600 of the donors, high-throughput TCR beta sequencing was used to judge whether each TCR beta V gene segment behaved as functional or pseudogenic. Every repertoire in the discovery cohort had been generated on one and the same sequencing platform. Around 320 gigabases of sequencing data and tens of millions of unique TCR sequences were included in an early release covering 550 to 650 HLA-typed donors. Alongside the repertoire data, information on donor age, sex, ethnicity and CMV serostatus was compiled. The aim of the study was to test whether cataloging public T cell receptors could identify signatures of past pathogen exposure. The study combined high-throughput TCR immunosequencing, statistical association of individual TCRs with disease status, and machine learning to predict cytomegalovirus infection status. Rather than drawing on any new phenotypic data, the later analysis identified candidate immune exposures from TCR beta sequences and the way those sequences occurred across donors. Four or five DR-DQ haplotypes were handled as single units for association and clustering, since linkage in the cohort was strong. Both class I and class II loci were covered by HLA typing, at four-digit resolution. Among the roughly 390 genotyped donors, approximately 77% belonged to the genetic ancestry cluster associated with self-reported Caucasian donors. A later analysis re-analyzed previously published TCR beta repertoires from 660 or so donors and added high-resolution HLA genotyping to study TCR occurrence patterns. Along with the roughly 670-subject first cohort, a separate validation cohort of over a hundred different subjects was used. The T cell repertoires of 670 or so subjects were profiled by immunosequencing and related to cytomegalovirus serostatus. The number of donors typed differed by locus, with about 629-640 for A, B, C, DRB1 and DQB1, 522 for DQA1, about 610 for DPA1, and around 450 for DPB1.

The cohort was made up of about 670 healthy bone marrow donors. All cohort members were sampled while nominally healthy, although unrecorded immune exposures were likely present. The donor was CMV seronegative and was included in the group of several hundred seronegative cohort members. A peripheral blood sample was provided by each donor, and peripheral blood mononuclear cells were used for TCR beta sequencing. Genomic DNA was extracted from the blood cell samples with the Qiagen DNeasy Blood Extraction Kit. General conclusions and limits of the study: This cohort had only TCR beta chains sequenced, and the lack of alpha or paired-chain data limited which features could be detected. The study gave a list of some 150 TCR beta chains associated with cytomegalovirus. V-gene and J-gene trimming of TCR beta chains was associated with a missense DCLRE1C variant in a later genetic analysis, and the association was replicated in an independent cohort. A later analysis associated 16,951 TCR beta sequences with specific HLA alleles at a false discovery rate of 0.05. Immune exposure information for the cohort was limited to CMV serostatus. Cytomegalovirus status was reported to be diagnosed by the classifier with high specificity and sensitivity in both the original and validation cohorts. According to a later analysis, most CMV-associated TCR beta chains appeared to be HLA-restricted, and the HLA associations seemed to be driven largely by CMV exposure. Broadly in line with IMGT annotations, most TCR beta V segments showed up in productive rearrangements about 87% or about 30% of the time in an earlier analysis of 587 of the donors. Because HLA typing was unavailable for some donors at each locus, only the typed subset was used in association tests. Linkage disequilibrium might explain the correlated functional status among segregating V segments, but an unknown experimental factor could not be excluded. A few of the identified cytomegalovirus-associated TCR beta chains were confirmed in vitro to be specific for cytomegalovirus antigens. The presence/absence analyses assumed that sequencing depth was roughly uniform across donors, and that assumption may not be true. Assigning TCR associations to individual alleles was difficult when HLA alleles, especially DR and DQ, strongly co-occurred. A later genetic analysis reported fewer N-insertions in productive TCRs among donors in an Asian-associated ancestry cluster than the approximately 700-donor mean. Compared with equally common non-associated chains, HLA-associated TCR beta chains in a later analysis were more clonally expanded and had lower generation probabilities. Some IMGT-functional V segments, including TRBV6-2 and TRBV6-3, could not be distinguished by the 87-base-pair reads and were therefore excluded. A later analysis reported that several top co-occurrence clusters appeared linked to parvovirus B19, influenza, CMV and Epstein-Barr virus. A further reported finding was that TCR beta sequences accurately predicted the HLA-A and HLA-B alleles for most subjects in the first cohort. In a later analysis, TCR association rates were found to vary across HLA loci, with the most associated TCRs seen for DRB1 alleles and the fewest for HLA-C alleles. Most TCR sequences were seen in very few donors, while some public TCRs were found in many individuals. About 17 rarely observed V segments, including chromosome 9 orphons, were excluded from the earlier analysis of about 610 of the donors because counts were too low. According to the authors, the approach could potentially be generalized to other disease states and immunological phenotypes. The sequencing pipeline was judged likely to have produced a cluster of highly shared sequence variants as a technical artifact.

The CDR3 sequence holds 17 residues, the cysteine and phenylalanine included. Left in the record is the CDR3 DNA by itself, 51 bases read in frame from the first base. CDR1 and CDR2 were assigned from the germline V gene as SGDLS and YYNGEE. Germline trimming amounts to 4 bases on V and 7 bases on J, with 8 as the count of junction bases outside the gene matches. The method behind the library was the immunoSEQ multiplex PCR assay. A mixture of 60 forward primers for TCR Vbeta segments and 13 reverse primers for TCR Jbeta segments was used in the multiplex PCR. The CDR3 region of rearranged TCR beta genes was amplified from genomic DNA with a multiplex PCR assay. The amplified TCR beta libraries were sequenced on the Illumina HiSeq System as 87-base-pair reads. On the authors' methods: In a later analysis, 80 million or so unique TCR beta chains were counted across the roughly 610 repertoires, and some 10 million of these chains were shared by at least two donors. Raw reads were error-corrected and collapsed into unique sequences by a nearest-neighbor algorithm in which closely related sequences were merged to remove PCR and sequencing errors. CDR3 sequences were aligned to IMGT reference sequences to assign V, D and J gene segments. For a sequence to be retained, at least a six-nucleotide match to both a V gene segment and a J gene segment was required. A rearrangement was called productive if the CDR3 had no stop codons and remained in frame with V and J, and every other rearrangement was called non-productive. Following IMGT convention, CDR3 was defined as the stretch from the second conserved V-encoded cysteine to the conserved J-encoded phenylalanine. Sequences without an unambiguous match to a single V gene segment were excluded from the earlier analysis of 450 to 750 of the donors. An earlier analysis of 587 of the donors called V segments functional above 56.7% productive rearrangements and segregating when the between-donor standard deviation exceeded 5%. A statistical classification framework was built to diagnose cytomegalovirus status from the catalog of TCR beta chain sequences. V and J gene assignment, in a later analysis, came from comparing TCR nucleotide sequences with IMGT/GENE-DB human TR gene sequences. The TCRdist pipeline was used in a later analysis to assign CDR3 sequences and most-parsimonious VDJ recombination scenarios. In a later analysis, every TCR beta chain was defined by the combination of its CDR3 amino acid sequence and its V-gene family, and reads without a unique V-gene family were dropped. In a later analysis, 450 to 600 highly shared, low-generation-probability nucleotide sequences were removed to address suspected cross-contamination and a sequencing artifact. In a later analysis, a clonal expansion index for each public chain was calculated from normalized within-repertoire ranks of inferred template counts. In a later analysis, generation probabilities were computed using a VDJ recombination model fitted to out-of-frame rearrangements, and the results were checked against IGoR. In a later analysis, hypergeometric tests were used to score TCR-TCR, TCR-HLA and TCR-CMV co-occurrence, with a repertoire-size bias correction applied to TCR pairs. A later analysis estimated false discovery rates by permuting HLA or CMV assignments 20 times. In a later analysis, co-occurring TCRs were grouped with DBSCAN, and TCRdist sequence similarity was added when clustering was performed within HLA-allele-positive subsets. Repertoires with fewer than 30,000 or more than 120,000 public chains, plus five repertoires with anomalous nucleotide sharing, were excluded from co-occurrence clustering. Imported from immuneACCESS, the table was reduced by TCRdb to in-frame sequences with V and J called. These copies leave out some clones; in studies compared against another copy, an unresolved V gene accounts for under half, and the cause of the remainder is not known. That table supplies the V and J calls and clone size; D and trimming were determined from the DNA. This sample holds hundreds of thousands of clones; about 75% were observed only once. In total, the top ten clones hold less than 2% of the sample.

This sequence was found in a male donor in good health and CMV-seronegative. Recombination connected TRBV9 to TRBJ2-1, and TRBD2 aligns with 16 junction nucleotides. Sequencing was carried out using PBMCs. DNA sequence: TGTGCCAGCAGCCCACCGGGACTAGCGGGAGGGGGAAATGAGCAGTTCTTC. Its product reads: CASSPPGLAGGGNEQFF.